This entry features one T cell receptor (beta chain) sequence. Measured with immunoSEQ multiplex PCR; TCRdb has only the in-frame clones, and not every one. The sample shows 100,000 to 120,000 clones, roughly 90% of them seen only once. The entry originates in a study of T cell responses to AZD1222 COVID-19 vaccine. CDR1 and CDR2 from the germline V gene are LGHNA and YSLEER. The ends were cut back, 0 bases at V and 2 bases at J, with 21 bases in the middle. The CDR3 spans 19 residues. The genes are TRBV4-3 and TRBJ2-3; D gene unclear. The sample was peripheral blood, taken on day 0 of MenACWY control vaccination. The receptor comes from an adult in good health. The CDR3 sequence is CASSQDVWPRTSHTDTQYF. The CDR3 DNA is TGCGCCAGCAGCCAAGATGTGTGGCCAAGGACCTCACACACAGATACGCAGTATTTT.